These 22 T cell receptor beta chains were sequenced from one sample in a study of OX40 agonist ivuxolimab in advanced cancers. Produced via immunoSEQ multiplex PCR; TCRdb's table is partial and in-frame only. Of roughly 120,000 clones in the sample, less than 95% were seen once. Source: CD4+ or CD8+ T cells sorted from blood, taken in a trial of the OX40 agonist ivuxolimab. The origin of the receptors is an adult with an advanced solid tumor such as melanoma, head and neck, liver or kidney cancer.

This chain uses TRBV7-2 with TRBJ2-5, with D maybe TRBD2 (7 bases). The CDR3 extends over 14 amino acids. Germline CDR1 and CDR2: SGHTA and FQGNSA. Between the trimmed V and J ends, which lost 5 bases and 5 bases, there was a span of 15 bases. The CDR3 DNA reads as TGTGCCAGCAGCAAAAGGGGGGGTTTGGAGACCCAGTACTTC. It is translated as CASSKRGGLETQYF.

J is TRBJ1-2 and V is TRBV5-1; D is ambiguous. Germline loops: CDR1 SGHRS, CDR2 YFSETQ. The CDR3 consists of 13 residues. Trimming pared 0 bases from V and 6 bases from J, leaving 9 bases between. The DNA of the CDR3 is TGCGCCAGCAGCTTGGCCCTCGGTAATGGCTACACCTTC. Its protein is CASSLALGNGYTF.

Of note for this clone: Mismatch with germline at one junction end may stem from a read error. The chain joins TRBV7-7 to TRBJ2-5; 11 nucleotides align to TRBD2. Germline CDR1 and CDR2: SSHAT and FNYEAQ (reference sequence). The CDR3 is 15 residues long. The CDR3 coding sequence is TGTGCTAGCAGCTCCTTAGCGGGAGGGCGAGAGACCCAGTACTTC. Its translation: CASSSLAGGRETQYF.

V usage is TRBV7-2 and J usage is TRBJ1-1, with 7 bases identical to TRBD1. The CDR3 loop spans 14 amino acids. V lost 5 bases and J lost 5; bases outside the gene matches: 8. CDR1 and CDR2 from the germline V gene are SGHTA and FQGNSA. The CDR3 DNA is TGTGCCAGCAGCGTAGACTTGGGACAGACTGAAGCTTTCTTT. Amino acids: CASSVDLGQTEAFF.

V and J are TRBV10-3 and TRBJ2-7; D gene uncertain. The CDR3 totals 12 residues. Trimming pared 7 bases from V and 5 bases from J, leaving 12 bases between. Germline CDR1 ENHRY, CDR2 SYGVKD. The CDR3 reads CAIKTEPNEQYF. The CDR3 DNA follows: TGTGCCATCAAAACGGAGCCTAACGAGCAGTACTTC.

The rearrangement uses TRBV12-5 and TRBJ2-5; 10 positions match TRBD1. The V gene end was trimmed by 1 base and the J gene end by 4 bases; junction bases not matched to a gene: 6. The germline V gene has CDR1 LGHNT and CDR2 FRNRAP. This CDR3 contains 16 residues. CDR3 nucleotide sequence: TGTGCTAGTGGTTTGGAGGGACAGGGGATGAGAGAGACCCAGTACTTC. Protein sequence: CASGLEGQGMRETQYF.

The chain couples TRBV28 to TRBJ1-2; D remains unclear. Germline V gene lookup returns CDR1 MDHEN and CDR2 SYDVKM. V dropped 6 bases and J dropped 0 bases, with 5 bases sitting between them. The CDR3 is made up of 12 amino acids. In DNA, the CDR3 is TGTGCCAGCAGCGGTCCTAACTATGGCTACACCTTC. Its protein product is CASSGPNYGYTF.

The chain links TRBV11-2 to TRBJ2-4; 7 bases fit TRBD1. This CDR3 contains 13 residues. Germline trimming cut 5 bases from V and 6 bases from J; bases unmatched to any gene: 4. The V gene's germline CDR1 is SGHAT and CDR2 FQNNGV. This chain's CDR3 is CASSQTGLNIQYF. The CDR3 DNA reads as TGTGCCAGCAGCCAGACAGGGTTAAACATTCAGTACTTC. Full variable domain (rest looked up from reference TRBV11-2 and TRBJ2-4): EAGVAQSPRYKIIEKRQSVAFWCNPISGHATLYWYQQILGQGPKLLIQFQNNGVVDDSQLPKDRFSAERLKGVDSTLKIQPAKLEDSAVYLCASSQTGLNIQYFGAGTRLSVL.

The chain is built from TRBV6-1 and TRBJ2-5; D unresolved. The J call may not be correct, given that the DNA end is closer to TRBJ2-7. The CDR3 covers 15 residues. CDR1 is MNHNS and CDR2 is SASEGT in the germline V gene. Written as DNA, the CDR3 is TGTGCCAGCAGTGAAGGTTCCCAGTACTCCTACGAGCAGTACTTC. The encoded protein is CASSEGSQYSYEQYF.

The CDR3 region is CASSESDRGRTEAFF. CDR3 sequence (DNA): TGCGCCAGCAGTGAGTCAGACAGGGGGCGAACTGAAGCTTTCTTT. The chain links TRBV10-1 to TRBJ1-1; 10 bases are shared with TRBD1. The CDR3 has 15 amino acids. J gave up 5 bases and V 0 bases, and 3 bases lay outside the gene matches. Per germline, CDR1 WNHNN and CDR2 SYGVQD (reference sequence).

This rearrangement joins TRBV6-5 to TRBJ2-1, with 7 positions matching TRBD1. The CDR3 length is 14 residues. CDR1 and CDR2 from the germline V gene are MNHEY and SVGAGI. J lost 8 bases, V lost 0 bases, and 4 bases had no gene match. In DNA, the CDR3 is TGTGCCAGCAGTTACTCCAGGGGGAGTTATGAGCAGTTCTTC. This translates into CASSYSRGSYEQFF.

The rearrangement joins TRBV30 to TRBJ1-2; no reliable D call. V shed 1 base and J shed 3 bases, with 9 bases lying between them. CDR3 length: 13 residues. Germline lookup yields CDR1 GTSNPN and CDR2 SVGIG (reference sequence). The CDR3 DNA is TGTGCCTGGAGTGAAGGACCCGACTATGGCTACACCTTC. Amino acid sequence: CAWSEGPDYGYTF.

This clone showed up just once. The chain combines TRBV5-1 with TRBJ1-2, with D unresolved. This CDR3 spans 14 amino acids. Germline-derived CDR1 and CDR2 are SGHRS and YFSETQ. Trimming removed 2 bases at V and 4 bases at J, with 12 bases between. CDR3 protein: CASSFLVESYGYTF. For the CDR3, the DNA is TGCGCCAGCAGCTTTCTGGTGGAGAGCTATGGCTACACCTTC.

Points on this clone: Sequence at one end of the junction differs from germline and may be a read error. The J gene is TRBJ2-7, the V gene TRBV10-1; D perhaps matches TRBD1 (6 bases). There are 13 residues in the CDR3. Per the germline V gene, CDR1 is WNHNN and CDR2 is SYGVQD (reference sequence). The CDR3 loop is CASSEDRRYQQYF. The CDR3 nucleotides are TGCGCCAGCAGCGAAGACAGGCGCTACCAGCAGTACTTC.

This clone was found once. The CDR3 nucleotides are TGCGCCAGCAGACAGCAAGAGAAGGAGCAGTTCTTC. Translation gives CASRQQEKEQFF. The V call is TRBV5-1, the J call TRBJ2-1; no clear D. Deletions cut 5 bases from V and 10 bases from J, with 13 bases between. CDR1 is SGHRS, CDR2 YFSETQ, per germline. The CDR3 is 12 amino acids.

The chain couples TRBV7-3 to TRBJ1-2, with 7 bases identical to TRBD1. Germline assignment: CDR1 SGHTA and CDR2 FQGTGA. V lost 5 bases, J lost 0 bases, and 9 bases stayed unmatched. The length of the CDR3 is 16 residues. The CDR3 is CASSPSGQPTNYGYTF. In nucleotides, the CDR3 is TGTGCCAGCAGCCCATCGGGACAGCCTACTAACTATGGCTACACCTTC. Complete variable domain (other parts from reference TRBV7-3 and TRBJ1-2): GAGVSQTPSNKVTEKGKYVELRCDPISGHTALYWYRQSLGQGPEFLIYFQGTGAADDSGLPNDRFFAVRPEGSVSTLKIQRTERGDSAVYLCASSPSGQPTNYGYTFGSGTRLTVV.

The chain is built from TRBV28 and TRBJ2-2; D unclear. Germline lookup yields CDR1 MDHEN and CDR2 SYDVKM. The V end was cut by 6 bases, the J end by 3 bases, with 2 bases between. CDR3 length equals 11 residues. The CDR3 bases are TGTGCCAGCAGAGACACCGGGGAGCTGTTTTTT. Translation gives CASRDTGELFF.

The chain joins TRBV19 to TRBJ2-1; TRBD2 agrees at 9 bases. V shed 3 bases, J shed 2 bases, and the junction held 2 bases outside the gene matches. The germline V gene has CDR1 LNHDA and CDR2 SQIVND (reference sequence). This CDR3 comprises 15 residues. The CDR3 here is CASSMLAGTYNEQFF. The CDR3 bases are TGTGCCAGTAGTATGCTAGCGGGAACCTACAATGAGCAGTTCTTC.

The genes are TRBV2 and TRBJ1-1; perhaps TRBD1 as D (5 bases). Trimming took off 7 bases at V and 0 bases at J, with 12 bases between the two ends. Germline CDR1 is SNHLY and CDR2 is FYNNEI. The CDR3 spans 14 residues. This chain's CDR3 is CASTETGLNTEAFF. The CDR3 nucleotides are TGTGCCAGCACAGAAACAGGCTTGAACACTGAAGCTTTCTTT.

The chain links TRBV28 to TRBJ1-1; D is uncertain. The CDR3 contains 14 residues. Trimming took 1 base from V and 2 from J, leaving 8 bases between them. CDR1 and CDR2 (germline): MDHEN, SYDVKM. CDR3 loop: CASSLSMINTEAFF. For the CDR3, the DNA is TGTGCCAGCAGTTTATCTATGATAAACACTGAAGCTTTCTTT.

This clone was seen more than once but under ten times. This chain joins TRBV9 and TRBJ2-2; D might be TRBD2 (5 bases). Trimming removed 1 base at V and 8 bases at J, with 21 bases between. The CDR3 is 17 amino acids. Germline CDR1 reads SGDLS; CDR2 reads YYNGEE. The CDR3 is CASSVTGSSGGVGELFF. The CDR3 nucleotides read TGTGCCAGCAGCGTAACGGGGTCCTCAGGAGGTGTGGGGGAGCTGTTTTTT.

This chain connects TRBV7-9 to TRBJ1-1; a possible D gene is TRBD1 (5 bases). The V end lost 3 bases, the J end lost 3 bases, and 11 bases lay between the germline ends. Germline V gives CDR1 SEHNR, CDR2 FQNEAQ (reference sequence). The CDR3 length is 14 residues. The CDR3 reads CASSFGGSHTEAFF. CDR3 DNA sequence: TGTGCCAGCAGCTTCGGGGGGTCACACACTGAAGCTTTCTTT. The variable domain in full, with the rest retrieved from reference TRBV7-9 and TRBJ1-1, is DTGVSQNPRHKITKRGQNVTFRCDPISEHNRLYWYRQTLGQGPEFLTYFQNEAQLEKSRLLSDRFSAERPKGSFSTLEIQRTEQGDSAMYLCASSFGGSHTEAFFGQGTRLTVV.